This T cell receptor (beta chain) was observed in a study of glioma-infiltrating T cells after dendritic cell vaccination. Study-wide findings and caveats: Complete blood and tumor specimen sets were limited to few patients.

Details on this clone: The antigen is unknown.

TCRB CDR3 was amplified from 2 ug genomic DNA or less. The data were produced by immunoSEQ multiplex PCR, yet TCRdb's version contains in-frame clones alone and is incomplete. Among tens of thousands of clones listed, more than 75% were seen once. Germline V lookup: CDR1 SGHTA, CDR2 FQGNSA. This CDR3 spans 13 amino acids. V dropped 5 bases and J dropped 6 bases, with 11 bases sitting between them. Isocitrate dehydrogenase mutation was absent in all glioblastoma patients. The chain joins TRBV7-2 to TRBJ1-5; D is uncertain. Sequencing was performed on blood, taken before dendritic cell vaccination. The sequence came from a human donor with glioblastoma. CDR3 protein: CASSPGPIQPQHF. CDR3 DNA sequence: TGTGCCAGCAGCCCAGGCCCGATTCAGCCCCAGCATTTT.